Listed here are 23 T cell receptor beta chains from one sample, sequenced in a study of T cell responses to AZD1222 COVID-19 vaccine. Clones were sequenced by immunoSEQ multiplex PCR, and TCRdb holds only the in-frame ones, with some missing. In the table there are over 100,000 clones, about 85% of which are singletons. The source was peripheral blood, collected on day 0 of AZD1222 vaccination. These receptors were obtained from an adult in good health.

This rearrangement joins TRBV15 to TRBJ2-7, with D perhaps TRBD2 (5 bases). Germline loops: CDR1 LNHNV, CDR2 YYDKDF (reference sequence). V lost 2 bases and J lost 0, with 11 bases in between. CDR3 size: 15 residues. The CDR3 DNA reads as TGTGCCACCAGCAGACCCGGACTTTACTCCTACGAGCAGTACTTC. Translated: CATSRPGLYSYEQYF.

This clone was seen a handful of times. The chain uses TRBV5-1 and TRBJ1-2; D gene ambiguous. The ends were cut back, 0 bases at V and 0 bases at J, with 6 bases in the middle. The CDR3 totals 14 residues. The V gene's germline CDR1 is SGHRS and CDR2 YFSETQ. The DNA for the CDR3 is TGCGCCAGCAGCTTGGGACGGACTAACTATGGCTACACCTTC. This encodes CASSLGRTNYGYTF.

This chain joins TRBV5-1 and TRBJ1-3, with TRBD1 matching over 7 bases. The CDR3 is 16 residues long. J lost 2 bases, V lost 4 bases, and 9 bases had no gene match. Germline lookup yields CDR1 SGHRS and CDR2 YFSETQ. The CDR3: CASSTDRLSTGNTIYF. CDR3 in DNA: TGCGCCAGCAGCACGGACAGGCTTAGTACTGGAAACACCATATATTTT.

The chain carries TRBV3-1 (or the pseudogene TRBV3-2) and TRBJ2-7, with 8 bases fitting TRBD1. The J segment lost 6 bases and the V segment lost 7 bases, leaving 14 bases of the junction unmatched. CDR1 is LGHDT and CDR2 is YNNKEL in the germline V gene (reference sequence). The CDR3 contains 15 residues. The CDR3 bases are TGTGCCAGCACTCAGGGGGCGGGAAAAGGGGCCGAGCAGTACTTC. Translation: CASTQGAGKGAEQYF.

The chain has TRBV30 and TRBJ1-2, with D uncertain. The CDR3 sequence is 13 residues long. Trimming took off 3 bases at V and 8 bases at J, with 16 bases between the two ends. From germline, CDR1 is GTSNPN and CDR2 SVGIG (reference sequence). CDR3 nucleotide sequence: TGTGCCTGGAGCCAGACAAGGATGGGGGGCTACACCTTC. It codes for CAWSQTRMGGYTF.

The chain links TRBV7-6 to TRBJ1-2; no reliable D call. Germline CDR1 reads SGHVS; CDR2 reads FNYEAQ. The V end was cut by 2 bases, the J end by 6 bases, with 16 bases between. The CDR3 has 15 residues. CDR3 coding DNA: TGTGCCAGCAGCTTACAAATAAGGCAGGATGATGGCTACACCTTC. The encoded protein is CASSLQIRQDDGYTF.

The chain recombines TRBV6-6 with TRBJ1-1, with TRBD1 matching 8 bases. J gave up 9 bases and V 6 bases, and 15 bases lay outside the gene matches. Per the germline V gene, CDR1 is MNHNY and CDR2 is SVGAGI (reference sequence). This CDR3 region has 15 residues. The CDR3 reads CASSASRQGMQKAFF. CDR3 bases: TGTGCCAGCAGCGCTTCCCGACAGGGGATGCAGAAAGCTTTCTTT.

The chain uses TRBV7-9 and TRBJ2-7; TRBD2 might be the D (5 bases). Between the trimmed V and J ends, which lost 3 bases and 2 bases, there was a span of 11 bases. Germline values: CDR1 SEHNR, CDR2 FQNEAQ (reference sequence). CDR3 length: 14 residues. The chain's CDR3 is CASSLATGTYEQYF. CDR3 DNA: TGTGCCAGCAGCTTGGCGACGGGGACCTACGAGCAGTACTTC.

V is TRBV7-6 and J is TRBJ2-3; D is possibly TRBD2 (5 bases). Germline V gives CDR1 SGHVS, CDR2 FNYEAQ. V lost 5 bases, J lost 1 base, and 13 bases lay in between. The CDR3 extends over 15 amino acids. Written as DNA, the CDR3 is TGTGCCAGCAGCGGACGGGGAGTGGGCACAGATACGCAGTATTTT. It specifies CASSGRGVGTDTQYF.

This CDR3 is CASSLSPPGTGTYNEQFF. The CDR3 DNA follows: TGTGCCAGCAGTTTATCCCCTCCTGGGACAGGCACCTACAATGAGCAGTTCTTC. This chain links TRBV27 with TRBJ2-1, with TRBD1 matching 8 bases. From germline, CDR1 is MNHEY and CDR2 SMNVEV (reference sequence). The CDR3 length is 18 residues. Trimming at V came to 0 bases and at J to 2 bases, leaving 9 bases not matched to a gene.

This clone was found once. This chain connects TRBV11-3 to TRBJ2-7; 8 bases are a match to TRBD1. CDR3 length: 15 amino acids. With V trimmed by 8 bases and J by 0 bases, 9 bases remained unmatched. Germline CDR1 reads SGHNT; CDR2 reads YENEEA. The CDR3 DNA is TGTGCCAGCCACGACAGGGGCGAGAGCTCCTACGAGCAGTACTTC. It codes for CASHDRGESSYEQYF.

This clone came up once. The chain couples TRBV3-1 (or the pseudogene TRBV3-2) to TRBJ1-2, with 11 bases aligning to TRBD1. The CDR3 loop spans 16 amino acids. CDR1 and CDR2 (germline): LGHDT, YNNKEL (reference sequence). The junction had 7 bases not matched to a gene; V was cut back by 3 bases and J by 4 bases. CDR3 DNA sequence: TGTGCCAGCAGCCAGGCCGGGACAGGGGGTTTCTATGGCTACACCTTC. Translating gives CASSQAGTGGFYGYTF.

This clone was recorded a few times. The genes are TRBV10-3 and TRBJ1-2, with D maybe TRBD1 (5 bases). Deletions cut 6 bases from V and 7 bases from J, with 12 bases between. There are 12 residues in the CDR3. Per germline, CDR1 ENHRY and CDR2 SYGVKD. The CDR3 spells CAIRGPQIGYTF. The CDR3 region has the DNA TGTGCCATCAGGGGACCCCAGATTGGCTACACCTTC.

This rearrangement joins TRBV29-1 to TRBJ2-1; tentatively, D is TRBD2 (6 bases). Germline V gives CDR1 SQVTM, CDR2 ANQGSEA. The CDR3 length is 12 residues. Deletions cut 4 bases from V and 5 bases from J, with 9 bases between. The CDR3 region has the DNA TGCAGCGTTGGGAGGGGCGACAATGAGCAGTTCTTC. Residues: CSVGRGDNEQFF.

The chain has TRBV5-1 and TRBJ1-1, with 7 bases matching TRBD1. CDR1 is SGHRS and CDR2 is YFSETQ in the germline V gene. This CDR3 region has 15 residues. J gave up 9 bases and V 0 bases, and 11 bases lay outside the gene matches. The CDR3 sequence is CASSLEGQSNQKAFF. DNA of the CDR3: TGCGCCAGCAGCTTGGAGGGACAGTCTAACCAAAAAGCTTTCTTT.

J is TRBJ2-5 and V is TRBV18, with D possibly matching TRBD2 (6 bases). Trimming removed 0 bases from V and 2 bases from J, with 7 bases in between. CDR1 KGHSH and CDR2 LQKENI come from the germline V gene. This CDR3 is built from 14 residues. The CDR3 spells CASSPPGLQETQYF. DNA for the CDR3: TGTGCCAGCTCACCACCGGGACTGCAAGAGACCCAGTACTTC.

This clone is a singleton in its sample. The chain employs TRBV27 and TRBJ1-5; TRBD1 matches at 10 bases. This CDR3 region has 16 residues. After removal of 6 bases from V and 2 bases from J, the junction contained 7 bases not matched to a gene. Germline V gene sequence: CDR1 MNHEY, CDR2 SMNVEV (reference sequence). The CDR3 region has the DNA TGTGCCAGCAGGCCGGACAGGGGGAAAGGCAATCAGCCCCAGCATTTT. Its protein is CASRPDRGKGNQPQHF.

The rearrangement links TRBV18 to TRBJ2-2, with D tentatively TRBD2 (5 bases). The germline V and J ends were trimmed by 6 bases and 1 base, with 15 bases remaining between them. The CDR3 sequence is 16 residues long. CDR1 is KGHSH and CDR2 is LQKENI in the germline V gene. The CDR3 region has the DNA TGTGCCAGCTCCTCAAAGGGCGGAGGGAACACCGGGGAGCTGTTTTTT. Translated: CASSSKGGGNTGELFF.

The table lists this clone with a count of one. CDR3 sequence reads: CASSLEDVTYEQYF. The CDR3 nucleotides are TGCGCCAGCAGCTTGGAGGACGTAACCTACGAGCAGTACTTC. This chain connects TRBV5-1 to TRBJ2-7, with D unclear. The ends were cut back, 0 bases at V and 2 bases at J, with 9 bases in the middle. Germline CDR1 is SGHRS and CDR2 is YFSETQ. This CDR3 region has 14 residues.

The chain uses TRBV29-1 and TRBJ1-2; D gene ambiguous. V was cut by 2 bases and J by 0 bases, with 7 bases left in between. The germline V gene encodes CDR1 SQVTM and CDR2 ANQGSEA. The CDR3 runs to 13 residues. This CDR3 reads CSVEFQPNYGYTF. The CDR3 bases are TGCAGCGTTGAATTCCAGCCTAACTATGGCTACACCTTC.

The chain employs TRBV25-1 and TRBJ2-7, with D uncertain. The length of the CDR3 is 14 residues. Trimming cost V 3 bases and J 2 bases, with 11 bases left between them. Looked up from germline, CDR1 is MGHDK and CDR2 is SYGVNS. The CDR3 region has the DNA TGTGCCAGCAGTGAGTTAGGGCCAACCTACGAGCAGTACTTC. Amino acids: CASSELGPTYEQYF.

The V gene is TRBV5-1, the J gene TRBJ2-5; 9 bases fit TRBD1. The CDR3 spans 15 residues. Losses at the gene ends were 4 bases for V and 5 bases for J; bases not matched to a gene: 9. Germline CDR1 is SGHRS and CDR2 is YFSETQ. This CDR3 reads CASSPPTGGSETQYF. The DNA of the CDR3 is TGCGCCAGCAGCCCCCCGACAGGGGGATCGGAGACCCAGTACTTC.

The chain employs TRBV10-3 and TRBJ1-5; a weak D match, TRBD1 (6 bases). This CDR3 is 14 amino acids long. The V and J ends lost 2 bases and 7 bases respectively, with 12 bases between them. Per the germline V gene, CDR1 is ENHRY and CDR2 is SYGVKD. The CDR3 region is CAISEGQGSQPQHF. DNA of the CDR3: TGTGCCATCAGTGAGGGGCAGGGGTCGCAGCCCCAGCATTTT.